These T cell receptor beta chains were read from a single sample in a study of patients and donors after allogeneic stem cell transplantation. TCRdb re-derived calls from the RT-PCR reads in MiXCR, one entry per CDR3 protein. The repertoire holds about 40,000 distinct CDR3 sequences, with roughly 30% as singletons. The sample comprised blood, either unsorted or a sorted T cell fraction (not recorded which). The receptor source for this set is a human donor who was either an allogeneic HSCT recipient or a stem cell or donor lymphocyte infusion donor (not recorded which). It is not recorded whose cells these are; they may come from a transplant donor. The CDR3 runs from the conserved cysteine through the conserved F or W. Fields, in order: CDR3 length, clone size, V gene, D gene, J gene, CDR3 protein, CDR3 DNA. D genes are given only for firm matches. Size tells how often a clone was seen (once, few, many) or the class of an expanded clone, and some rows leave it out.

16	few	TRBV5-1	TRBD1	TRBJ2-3	CASSLRTGFGADTQYF	TGCGCCAGCAGCTTAAGGACAGGGTTCGGGGCAGATACGCAGTATTTT
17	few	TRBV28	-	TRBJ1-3	CASSSSTGGSSGNTIYF	-
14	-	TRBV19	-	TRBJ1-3	CASIDVAGGDTIYF	TGTGCCAGTATTGATGTCGCAGGCGGGGACACCATATATTTT
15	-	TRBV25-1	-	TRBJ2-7	CASSELSGRVGEQYF	TGTGCCAGCAGTGAATTATCGGGCAGAGTAGGCGAGCAGTACTTC
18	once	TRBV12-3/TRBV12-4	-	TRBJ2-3	CASSRYLARADEGDTQYF	TGTGCCAGCAGTCGTTACCTCGCGCGAGCGGACGAGGGAGATACGCAGTATTTT
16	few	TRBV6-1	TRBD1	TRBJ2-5	CASSEVTGQGKQTQYF	TGTGCCAGCAGTGAAGTCACGGGACAGGGCAAGCAGACCCAGTACTTC
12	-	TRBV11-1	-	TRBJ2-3	CASSRSTDTQYF	TGTGCCAGCAGTCGGAGCACAGATACGCAGTATTTT
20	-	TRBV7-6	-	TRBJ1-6	CASSDGTSRYRDFVNSPLHF	TGTGCCAGCAGCGACGGGACAAGTCGATACAGGGACTTCGTCAATTCACCCCTCCACTTT
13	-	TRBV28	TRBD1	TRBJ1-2	CASRPGQGYGYTF	TGTGCCAGCAGGCCGGGACAGGGGTATGGCTACACCTTC
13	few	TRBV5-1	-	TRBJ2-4	CASSEDSKNIQYF	TGCGCCAGCAGCGAGGACTCCAAAAACATTCAGTACTTC
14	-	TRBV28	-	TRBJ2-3	CASSLGGDADTQYF	TGTGCCAGCAGTTTGGGGGGCGACGCAGATACGCAGTATTTT
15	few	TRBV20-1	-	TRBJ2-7	CSARPLRGVAYEQYF	TGCAGTGCCCGCCCCCTGAGAGGAGTGGCCTACGAGCAGTACTTC
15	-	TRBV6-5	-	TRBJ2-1	CASRPSRPGSDEQFF	TGTGCCAGCAGACCGTCGAGACCCGGCTCCGATGAGCAGTTCTTC
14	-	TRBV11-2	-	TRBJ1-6	CASSLAQNNSPLHF	TGTGCCAGCAGCTTAGCACAGAATAATTCACCCCTCCACTTT
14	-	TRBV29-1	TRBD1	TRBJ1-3	CSVRAGGSGNTIYF	TGCAGCGTTCGCGCAGGGGGCTCTGGAAACACCATATATTTT
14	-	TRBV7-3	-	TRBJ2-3	CASSLKAATDTQYF	TGTGCCAGCAGCTTAAAGGCGGCCACAGATACGCAGTATTTT
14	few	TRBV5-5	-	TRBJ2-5	CASSSQLSMETQYF	TGTGCCAGCAGCTCTCAGCTTTCGATGGAGACCCAGTACTTC
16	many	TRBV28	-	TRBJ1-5	CASSLSSWRPNQPQHF	TGTGCCAGCAGTTTAAGTTCGTGGCGACCGAATCAGCCCCAGCATTTT
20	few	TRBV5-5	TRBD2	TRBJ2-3	CASSLLVASGFPSPPDTQYF	TGTGCCAGCAGCTTGCTCGTCGCTAGCGGGTTTCCGTCCCCCCCGGATACGCAGTATTTT